This T cell receptor (beta chain) was sequenced in a study of T cell responses to AZD1222 COVID-19 vaccine. Study-wide findings and caveats: The donor group comprised mostly white British people and more females; the analysis possibly underestimated clonal diversity. Vaccine-associated CD4 TCRs spanned spike, dominant at 160-218 and 743-854.

Concerning this clone: Its specificity is unknown.

The table came from immunoSEQ multiplex PCR; TCRdb's copy has only in-frame clones and leaves some out. The table lists approximately 190,000 clones, approximately 92% of them singletons. This material consisted of peripheral blood, taken on day 0 of AZD1222 vaccination. The receptor was derived from an adult in good health.

The CDR3 protein is CASSVGETQYF. In DNA form, the CDR3 reads TGTGCCAGCAGCGTGGGGGAGACCCAGTACTTC. The V gene is TRBV6-2 or TRBV6-3, the J gene TRBJ2-5; no reliable D call. V was clipped by 6 bases and J by 5 bases, with 7 bases between them. CDR1 and CDR2 (germline): MNHEY, SVGEGT. The length of the CDR3 is 11 residues.